A single sample is the source of the 5 T cell receptor beta chains below, sequenced in a study of healthy donors' naive CD4 and CD8 T cells (dated by TCRdb to about 2015). Instrument on record: 454 GS FLX Titanium. A previously published linear amplification protocol was used to construct TCR libraries from about 490 ng of total RNA. The public reads were reanalyzed by TCRdb: fastp trimming at Q25, MiXCR alignment, in-frame beta chains only. Entries that share a CDR3 protein sequence are merged under the most common genes and DNA. Present in this sample are 180,000 or so distinct CDR3 sequences, 74% of which were seen just once. The ten largest clones capture more than 2% of the sample. Source material: naive CD4+ and CD8+ T cells sorted from blood, pooled from several donors. The label giving this sample's cell subset or site can be read as: FACS-sorted naive CD4+ (CD45RO-CD45RA+) and naive CD8+ (CD45RA+CD27bright) T cells. Receptors were obtained from a pool of human donors in good health; the sample pools cells from several healthy donors.

The genes are TRBV5-4 and TRBJ1-1, with D tentatively TRBD1 (6 bases). V lost 0 bases, J lost 3 bases, and 15 bases lay in between. The CDR3 has 16 residues. Germline CDR1 is SGHNT and CDR2 is YYREEE (reference sequence). In DNA, the CDR3 is TGTGCCAGCAGCTTGGAAGAAGGACAGTTATACACTGAAGCTTTCTTT. Its translation: CASSLEEGQLYTEAFF.

The V and J genes are TRBV6-5 and TRBJ1-1; 7 nucleotides agree with TRBD1. The CDR3 totals 18 residues. Germline assignment: CDR1 MNHEY and CDR2 SVGAGI. With V trimmed by 0 bases and J by 0 bases, 10 bases remained unmatched. CDR3 DNA: TGTGCCAGCAGTTACTCTCGGCGGGGGACAGCAATGAACACTGAAGCTTTCTTT. Its protein is CASSYSRRGTAMNTEAFF.

CDR3 bases: TGCAGCGTTGTGGGGGGACAGGGACCCACAGATACGCAGTATTTT. This translates into CSVVGGQGPTDTQYF. The V gene is TRBV29-1, the J gene TRBJ2-3; 9 bases align to TRBD1. The V and J ends lost 4 bases and 2 bases, in that order; junction bases with no gene match: 7. Germline V gives CDR1 SQVTM, CDR2 ANQGSEA. The CDR3 contains 15 residues.

The V gene is TRBV19, the J gene TRBJ2-2, with D maybe TRBD2 (5 bases). The CDR3 loop spans 13 amino acids. V dropped 7 bases and J dropped 4 bases, with 10 bases sitting between them. Looked up from germline, CDR1 is LNHDA and CDR2 is SQIVND (reference sequence). The CDR3 here is CASIQRLTGELFF. The CDR3 DNA sequence: TGTGCCAGTATCCAGCGGCTCACCGGGGAGCTGTTTTTT.

The chain recombines TRBV30 with TRBJ2-7, with 7 bases that match TRBD1. Germline CDR1 GTSNPN, CDR2 SVGIG (reference sequence). Trimming at V came to 2 bases and at J to 4 bases, leaving 5 bases not matched to a gene. This CDR3 spans 13 amino acids. CDR3 in DNA: TGTGCCTGGAGTATGGACAGGTGGTACGAGCAGTACTTC. As protein: CAWSMDRWYEQYF. Filled out from reference TRBV30 and TRBJ2-7, the complete variable domain reads SQTIHQWPATLVQPVGSPLSLECTVEGTSNPNLYWYRQAAGRGLQLLFYSVGIGQISSEVPQNLSASRPQDRQFILSSKKLLLSDSGFYLCAWSMDRWYEQYFGPGTRLTVT.